This is a list of T cell receptor beta chains from one sample in a study of blood T cell repertoires in COVID-19. Sequencing was performed with immunoSEQ multiplex PCR; in TCRdb, only in-frame clones are kept and a portion is missing. Here the sample spans about 200,000 clones, roughly 81% being singletons. Sequencing input: peripheral blood. The receptors originated from a woman in her 70s with active or convalescent COVID-19. Each CDR3 is given with its conserved first and last residue. D genes are given only for firm matches. The listing skips clone size in some rows; elsewhere it reads once, few, many or a size class.

j_call v_call clone_size d_call cdr3_aa cdr3_nt
TRBJ1-6 TRBV5-6 - - CASSLPRGPNSPLHF TGTGCCAGCAGCTTGCCGCGGGGACCAAATTCACCCCTCCACTTT
TRBJ2-3 TRBV6-5 - TRBD2 CASSTGLAGTDTQYF TGTGCCAGCAGCACCGGACTAGCGGGAACAGATACGCAGTATTTT
TRBJ1-6 TRBV13 - TRBD1 CASSFQGANNSPLHF TGTGCCAGCAGCTTTCAGGGGGCTAATAATTCACCCCTCCACTTT
TRBJ2-7 TRBV19 - TRBD2 CASAGGGIYEQYF TGTGCCAGCGCGGGAGGGGGGATCTACGAGCAGTACTTC
TRBJ2-2 TRBV6-1 - TRBD1 CASSEETGLFTGELFF TGTGCCAGCAGTGAAGAGACAGGGCTTTTCACCGGGGAGCTGTTTTTT
TRBJ1-1 TRBV3-1/TRBV3-2 - - CASSRRAGPGASEAFF TGTGCCAGCAGCCGACGAGCGGGACCTGGAGCGTCTGAAGCTTTCTTT
TRBJ2-7 TRBV7-9 - - CASSLAGRGLHYEQYF TGTGCCAGCAGCTTAGCTGGGCGGGGTCTCCATTACGAGCAGTACTTC
TRBJ2-1 TRBV7-8 - - CASSLRDSGPNEQFF TGTGCCAGCAGCTTAAGGGACTCAGGACCCAATGAGCAGTTCTTC
TRBJ2-2 TRBV2 - - CASREQALNTGELFF TGTGCCAGCAGAGAGCAAGCCCTGAACACCGGGGAGCTGTTTTTT
TRBJ2-1 TRBV7-3 - TRBD1 CASSPAGTGGRHEQFF TGTGCCAGCAGCCCCGCCGGGACAGGGGGCAGGCATGAGCAGTTCTTC
TRBJ1-1 TRBV24-1 - - CATSDAGNGVMVNTEAFF TGTGCCACCAGTGATGCGGGAAATGGTGTGATGGTGAACACTGAAGCTTTCTTT
TRBJ1-1 TRBV27 - TRBD1 CASSLTGDRILNTEAFF TGTGCCAGCAGCCTGACAGGGGACAGAATTTTGAACACTGAAGCTTTCTTT
TRBJ2-1 TRBV7-9 - - CASSPPGPREYNEQFF TGTGCCAGCAGCCCTCCTGGACCGCGGGAATACAATGAGCAGTTCTTC
TRBJ2-2 TRBV19 - - CASRLGQNTGELFF TGTGCCAGTAGATTGGGACAGAACACCGGGGAGCTGTTTTTT
TRBJ1-1 TRBV2 few - CASRYRANTEAFF TGTGCCAGCAGGTACAGGGCTAACACTGAAGCTTTCTTT
TRBJ2-5 TRBV2 - TRBD2 CASSAAGVSETQYF TGTGCCAGCAGTGCAGCGGGAGTCTCTGAGACCCAGTACTTC
TRBJ2-1 TRBV6-5 - TRBD1 CASRGMGTGNNEQFF TGTGCCAGCAGGGGTATGGGGACAGGGAACAATGAGCAGTTCTTC
TRBJ2-2 TRBV4-2 few TRBD2 CASSQDRTSDDTGELFF TGTGCCAGCAGCCAAGATAGGACTAGCGACGACACCGGGGAGCTGTTTTTT
TRBJ2-2 TRBV5-1 - TRBD1 CASSLQPGQGGQAGELFF TGCGCCAGCAGCTTACAACCGGGACAGGGTGGTCAGGCCGGGGAGCTGTTTTTT
TRBJ1-6 TRBV7-9 - - CASSSSDSPLHF TGTGCCAGCAGCTCTAGCGATTCACCCCTCCACTTT
TRBJ1-5 TRBV28 - TRBD1 CASSLGFGRWGTGGVVGLQPQHF TGTGCCAGCAGTTTAGGGTTCGGGCGATGGGGGACAGGGGGAGTTGTGGGTTTACAGCCCCAGCATTTT
TRBJ2-1 TRBV7-3 - TRBD1 CASSEGQGAYNEQFF TGTGCCAGCAGCGAAGGACAGGGGGCTTACAATGAGCAGTTCTTC
TRBJ1-4 TRBV19 - - CASSSSRGNNEKLFF TGTGCCAGTAGTTCCTCCAGGGGTAATAATGAAAAACTGTTTTTT
TRBJ2-3 TRBV19 - TRBD2 CASRLAGSSTDTQYF TGTGCCAGTAGACTAGCGGGGTCTAGCACAGATACGCAGTATTTT
TRBJ2-1 TRBV29-1 - - CSVEGPGNYNEQFF TGCAGCGTTGAAGGCCCCGGGAACTACAATGAGCAGTTCTTC
TRBJ1-1 TRBV5-6 - - CATRFGVGDEAFF TGTGCCACCCGATTCGGCGTCGGAGATGAAGCTTTCTTT
TRBJ2-2 TRBV4-2 - TRBD2 CASSQDLAGVTGELFF TGTGCCAGCAGCCAAGATCTGGCGGGAGTAACCGGGGAGCTGTTTTTT
TRBJ2-1 TRBV6-5 - TRBD1 CASSPRDRGRPEFF TGTGCCAGCAGTCCCCGGGACAGGGGGCGGCCGGAGTTCTTC
TRBJ2-3 TRBV24-1 - TRBD2 CATSDWLAGTDTQYF TGTGCCACCAGTGATTGGCTAGCGGGCACAGATACGCAGTATTTT
TRBJ1-5 TRBV18 few - CASSPGGNSNQPQHF TGTGCCAGCTCACCAGGGGGGAACAGCAATCAGCCCCAGCATTTT
TRBJ1-6 TRBV3-1/TRBV3-2 - TRBD1 CASSPEGRGRGNSPLHF TGTGCCAGCAGCCCTGAAGGCAGGGGGCGAGGGAATTCACCCCTCCACTTT
TRBJ1-2 TRBV7-8 few TRBD1 CASSSDRGSLYGYTF TGTGCCAGCAGCTCTGACAGGGGCAGCCTCTATGGCTACACCTTC
TRBJ2-7 TRBV5-6 - TRBD1 CASSTSTGGLGDYEQYF TGTGCCAGCAGCACGTCGACAGGGGGGCTGGGGGACTACGAGCAGTACTTC
TRBJ1-1 TRBV19 - - CASSRGHLNTEAFF TGTGCCAGTAGTAGGGGACATTTGAACACTGAAGCTTTCTTT
TRBJ2-6 TRBV29-1 - TRBD1 CSALQGYPSAGANVLTF TGCAGCGCGTTACAGGGGTATCCGTCCGCCGGGGCCAACGTCCTGACTTTC
TRBJ2-2 TRBV28 - - CASRSPNTGELFF TGTGCCAGCAGGAGCCCGAACACCGGGGAGCTGTTTTTT
TRBJ2-2 TRBV29-1 - - CSVGQNTGELFF TGCAGCGTTGGACAGAACACCGGGGAGCTGTTTTTT
TRBJ1-2 TRBV19 - - CASRESDRGGYTF TGTGCCAGTAGGGAGTCCGATCGAGGTGGCTACACCTTC
TRBJ2-7 TRBV6-5 - - CASSYLDSPSYEQYF TGTGCCAGCAGTTACTTGGACAGCCCGTCCTACGAGCAGTACTTC
TRBJ2-3 TRBV6-1 few - CASSELGGTTDTQYF TGTGCCAGCAGTGAATTGGGAGGCACTACAGATACGCAGTATTTT
TRBJ2-3 TRBV13 - TRBD2 CASSARLAGGTDTQYF TGTGCCAGCAGCGCCCGACTAGCGGGAGGTACAGATACGCAGTATTTT
TRBJ2-7 TRBV15 once TRBD2 CATSRDASGYEQYF TGTGCCACCAGCAGAGATGCTAGCGGCTACGAGCAGTACTTC
TRBJ2-1 TRBV6-5 - TRBD1 CASSGQGAAYNEQFF TGTGCCAGCAGCGGACAGGGGGCGGCTTACAATGAGCAGTTCTTC
TRBJ2-2 TRBV29-1 - TRBD2 CSVSGTSPNTGELFF TGCAGCGTTTCCGGGACTAGCCCGAACACCGGGGAGCTGTTTTTT
TRBJ1-5 TRBV6-5 - TRBD1 CASSLMRTGNQPQHF TGTGCCAGCAGTCTGATGAGGACAGGGAATCAGCCCCAGCATTTT
TRBJ1-2 TRBV29-1 few - CSVDEGYGYTF TGCAGCGTTGATGAGGGCTATGGCTACACCTTC
TRBJ1-5 TRBV28 - TRBD1 CASGLGQSGNQPQHF TGTGCCAGCGGACTGGGACAGTCCGGCAATCAGCCCCAGCATTTT
TRBJ2-1 TRBV7-2 - TRBD2 CATLLAGGPYNEQFF TGTGCCACCCTTTTAGCGGGAGGGCCCTACAATGAGCAGTTCTTC
TRBJ1-2 TRBV7-2 once - CASNSDRWGVGGYTF TGTGCCAGCAACTCAGACCGTTGGGGCGTCGGGGGCTACACCTTC
TRBJ1-4 TRBV12-3/TRBV12-4 once - CASSFPGERLFF TGTGCCAGCAGTTTCCCAGGGGAGAGACTGTTTTTT
TRBJ2-7 TRBV18 - - CASSPLPLQGHEQYF TGTGCCAGCTCACCTCTACCCCTACAGGGCCACGAGCAGTACTTC
TRBJ1-5 TRBV19 - - CASSPSGLPVQPQHF TGTGCCAGTAGTCCCTCGGGACTGCCGGTTCAGCCCCAGCATTTT
TRBJ1-5 TRBV2 - - CASRTDSNQPQHF TGTGCCAGCCGGACAGATAGCAATCAGCCCCAGCATTTT
TRBJ2-2 TRBV4-1 - - CASSRRKVTEAGELFF TGCGCCAGCAGCCGGAGGAAGGTAACTGAGGCCGGGGAGCTGTTTTTT
TRBJ2-5 TRBV27 few - CASSLSRGLYQETQYF TGTGCCAGCAGTTTATCCCGGGGTCTGTACCAAGAGACCCAGTACTTC